What follows describes a single T cell receptor beta chain. Its antigen is currently unknown. The source of the sample is a study of post-analysis software for immune sequencing data. Study conclusions and caveats: Five or six TRBV segments appeared more often in patients than in controls, and TRBV5-6, TRBV5-1 and TRBV20-1 were among these.

TCR beta cDNA libraries included unique molecular identifiers. One entry per CDR3 protein, called by TCRdb with MiXCR from the PCR reads. The sample holds under 900,000 distinct CDR3 sequences, about 50% seen once. V lost 4 bases and J 0 bases, leaving 10 bases between the germline ends. The CDR3 contains 16 residues. The rearrangement joins TRBV12-3 or TRBV12-4 to TRBJ2-6, with D perhaps TRBD2 (6 bases). This TCR was recovered from a girl under 18 with multiple sclerosis. Source material: blood. CDR3 sequence reads: CASSSRGSSGANVLTF. The CDR3, as DNA: TGTGCCAGCAGTTCCCGGGGGTCCTCTGGGGCCAACGTCCTGACTTTC.